This T cell receptor beta chain is drawn from a study of neurological immune-mediated disorders. Study at large: Among around 34 multiple sclerosis patients, around 31 were relapsing-remitting and 3 were secondary progressive. Whole-study findings and limits: Expansion of TCR clones was greatest in HTLV-1-associated myelopathy and smallest in multiple sclerosis, where it fell below that of healthy controls.

This clonotype was seen ten or more times. Antigen: not known. cDNA was made by 5'RACE with 10-nucleotide random UMIs. A single run covered 15-18 subjects with over 190 million TCR-beta sequences. TCRdb re-analysed the 5' RACE reads in MiXCR, keeping a single row per CDR3 protein. The table has roughly 43,000 distinct CDR3 sequences, about 2% seen once. This CDR3 contains 16 residues. Germline V gene sequence: CDR1 DFQATT, CDR2 SNEGSKA (reference sequence). V shed 5 bases, J shed 4 bases, and the junction held 14 bases outside the gene matches. Sequenced input: PBMCs. The sequence came from a woman aged 40 to 55 with multiple sclerosis. The chain is built from TRBV20-1 and TRBJ2-7; the match to TRBD2 covers 10 bases. CDR3 nucleotides: TGCAGTGCTTCTGACTCGAGCGGGGGGGCTTGGTACGAGCAGTACTTC. Its protein is CSASDSSGGAWYEQYF.